The next 27 T cell receptor beta chains were all read from a single sample in a study of control samples from healthy donors and cancer patients. Assay used: immunoSEQ multiplex PCR; TCRdb lists only in-frame clones, some missing. In the table there are some 150,000 clones, approximately 93% of which are singletons. The sample taken for sequencing was blood. The source of these receptors is a man aged 45-65 years in good health.

The chain joins TRBV19 to TRBJ1-5; maybe TRBD1 (6 bases). CDR1 is LNHDA and CDR2 is SQIVND in the germline V gene (reference sequence). The CDR3 totals 17 residues. Trimming took 6 bases from V and 3 from J, leaving 21 bases between them. The CDR3 sequence: CASRVGGAGFYNQPQHF. DNA for the CDR3: TGTGCCAGTAGAGTCGGGGGGGCCGGTTTTTACAATCAGCCCCAGCATTTT.

V usage is TRBV4-2 and J usage is TRBJ2-7, with 13 bases identical to TRBD2. Unmatched junction bases numbered 6, after V lost 0 bases and J lost 7 bases. Germline CDR1 LGHNA, CDR2 YNFKEQ. CDR3 length: 16 residues. The CDR3 DNA follows: TGTGCCAGCAGCCAAGAAGGACTAGCGGGAGTGGGGGAGCAGTACTTC. As protein: CASSQEGLAGVGEQYF.

The gene calls are TRBV27 and TRBJ2-2, with 7 bases matching TRBD2. V was pared by 0 bases and J by 0 bases, with 4 bases of the junction left unmatched. Germline CDR1 is MNHEY and CDR2 is SMNVEV (reference sequence). The CDR3 spans 17 residues. The CDR3 coding sequence is TGTGCCAGCAGTTTATCGTACGCGGGAGCGAACACCGGGGAGCTGTTTTTT. As protein: CASSLSYAGANTGELFF.

The V call is TRBV13, the J call TRBJ2-3, with D hard to call. Germline V lookup: CDR1 PRHDT, CDR2 FYEKMQ (reference sequence). The CDR3 loop spans 15 amino acids. Trimming took off 5 bases at V and 2 bases at J, with 14 bases between the two ends. This chain's CDR3 is CASSQNHPLTDTQYF. CDR3 DNA: TGTGCCAGCAGCCAGAATCATCCCCTCACAGATACGCAGTATTTT.

The V call is TRBV3-1 (or the pseudogene TRBV3-2), the J call TRBJ2-7; D is uncertain. Looked up from germline, CDR1 is LGHDT and CDR2 is YNNKEL (reference sequence). This CDR3 has 15 residues. V was trimmed by 0 bases and J by 2 bases, leaving 11 bases between them. The CDR3 is CASSQDPWVPYEQYF. CDR3 sequence (DNA): TGTGCCAGCAGCCAAGACCCGTGGGTTCCCTACGAGCAGTACTTC.

The V gene is TRBV10-3, the J gene TRBJ2-1, with 12 bases matching TRBD2. The V gene's germline CDR1 is ENHRY and CDR2 SYGVKD. There are 16 residues in the CDR3. With 2 bases clipped from V and 4 bases from J, the junction kept 3 bases outside the gene matches. The CDR3, as DNA: TGTGCCATCAGTGAGAAGGGGACTAGCGGGTACAATGAGCAGTTCTTC. Translating gives CAISEKGTSGYNEQFF.

The gene calls are TRBV6-5 and TRBJ1-5; no clear D. Per germline, CDR1 MNHEY and CDR2 SVGAGI. V lost 4 bases and J 5 bases, leaving 12 bases between the germline ends. This CDR3 is built from 14 residues. This chain's CDR3 is CASSSPVPDQPQHF. The CDR3 bases are TGTGCCAGCAGTTCACCGGTACCTGATCAGCCCCAGCATTTT.

The chain employs TRBV5-5 and TRBJ2-5; 10 bases agree with TRBD1. V was clipped by 3 bases and J by 2 bases; unmatched bases: 4. The CDR3 runs to 15 residues. The V gene's germline CDR1 is SGHKS and CDR2 YYEKEE (reference sequence). The CDR3, as DNA: TGTGCCAGCAGCTGGGGACAGGGGCTACAAGAGACCCAGTACTTC. This codes for CASSWGQGLQETQYF. Combining the CDR3 with reference TRBV5-5 and TRBJ2-5 gives the whole variable domain DAGVTQSPTHLIKTRGQQVTLRCSPISGHKSVSWYQQVLGQGPQFIFQYYEKEERGRGNFPDRFSARQFPNYSSELNVNALLLGDSALYLCASSWGQGLQETQYFGPGTRLLVL.

This clone was observed a few times. This chain connects TRBV16 to TRBJ2-7; 7 bases map to TRBD1. The CDR3 runs to 15 residues. Germline CDR1 reads KGHSY; CDR2 reads FQNENV. With 0 bases clipped from V and 6 bases from J, the junction kept 8 bases outside the gene matches. The CDR3: CASSQSSRGKLEQYF. The CDR3 DNA reads as TGTGCCAGCAGCCAATCAAGCAGGGGGAAACTCGAGCAGTACTTC.

In DNA form, the CDR3 reads TGTGCCAGCAGACTAGCGGGAGGGGAGCAGTTCTTC. Translation: CASRLAGGEQFF. This sequence joins TRBV7-2 and TRBJ2-1; 13 nucleotides align to TRBD2. The CDR3 contains 12 residues. Per germline, CDR1 SGHTA and CDR2 FQGNSA. Losses at the gene ends were 6 bases for V and 10 bases for J; bases not matched to a gene: 0.

The chain uses TRBV12-5 and TRBJ2-1; D remains ambiguous. The CDR3 loop spans 12 amino acids. V shed 6 bases and J shed 6 bases, with 9 bases lying between them. CDR1 LGHNT and CDR2 FRNRAP come from the germline V gene. For the CDR3, the DNA is TGTGCTAGTGGCGTCGACCTCAATGAGCAGTTCTTC. As protein: CASGVDLNEQFF.

This sequence joins TRBV9 and TRBJ2-2; D not resolved. The CDR3 loop spans 14 amino acids. Germline CDR1 is SGDLS and CDR2 is YYNGEE. The ends were cut back, 1 base at V and 5 bases at J, with 9 bases in the middle. The CDR3 DNA follows: TGTGCCAGCAGCGTATCTAGGAGTACCGGGGAGCTGTTTTTT. It encodes CASSVSRSTGELFF.

CDR3 sequence: CASSTTGVNYGYTF. The CDR3 nucleotides are TGTGCCAGCAGTACGACAGGGGTGAACTATGGCTACACCTTC. The chain recombines TRBV7-2 with TRBJ1-2; 8 positions agree with TRBD1. Unmatched junction bases numbered 5, after V lost 6 bases and J lost 2 bases. This CDR3 is built from 14 residues. Per germline, CDR1 SGHTA and CDR2 FQGNSA.

The chain uses TRBV7-9 and TRBJ1-2; D is uncertain. Germline V CDR1 and CDR2: SEHNR, FQNEAQ (reference sequence). Trimming took off 2 bases at V and 4 bases at J, with 11 bases between the two ends. This CDR3 contains 14 residues. The CDR3 DNA is TGTGCCAGCAGCTTATCACGGCAGTCCTATGGCTACACCTTC. Its translation: CASSLSRQSYGYTF.

The chain couples TRBV5-5 to TRBJ2-7, with D tentatively TRBD1 (5 bases). V lost 1 base and J 0 bases, leaving 11 bases between the germline ends. Germline loops: CDR1 SGHKS, CDR2 YYEKEE (reference sequence). The CDR3 is 15 amino acids. CDR3 DNA sequence: TGTGCCAGCAGCTTGCTACAGGTATCCTCCTACGAGCAGTACTTC. As protein: CASSLLQVSSYEQYF.

The rearrangement links TRBV27 to TRBJ2-5, with 10 bases identical to TRBD1. Germline loops: CDR1 MNHEY, CDR2 SMNVEV (reference sequence). Losses at the gene ends were 6 bases for V and 6 bases for J; bases not matched to a gene: 7. The CDR3 runs to 14 residues. The DNA for the CDR3 is TGTGCCAGCAGCTCGACAGGGGGCGTAAAGACCCAGTACTTC. Its translation is CASSSTGGVKTQYF.

The chain has TRBV7-9 and TRBJ2-1; TRBD2 matches 7 bases. The ends lost 2 bases at V and 8 bases at J; junction bases unmatched: 12. Germline V CDR1 and CDR2: SEHNR, FQNEAQ (reference sequence). CDR3 length: 16 amino acids. The CDR3 reads CASSLSGGRGVDEQFF. CDR3 DNA: TGTGCCAGCAGCTTATCGGGCGGGAGAGGAGTCGATGAGCAGTTCTTC.

V gene TRBV5-4 combines with J gene TRBJ1-1; D is possibly TRBD1 (5 bases). Per germline, CDR1 SGHNT and CDR2 YYREEE (reference sequence). The length of the CDR3 is 15 residues. Trimming cost V 0 bases and J 0 bases, with 9 bases left between them. The CDR3: CASSLVSRVNTEAFF. The CDR3 bases are TGTGCCAGCAGCTTGGTATCCAGGGTGAACACTGAAGCTTTCTTT.

The J gene is TRBJ2-1, the V gene TRBV30; 9 nucleotides agree with TRBD2. V shed 1 base, J shed 2 bases, and the junction held 6 bases outside the gene matches. The CDR3 is made up of 16 amino acids. Germline CDR1 GTSNPN, CDR2 SVGIG (reference sequence). The CDR3 here is CAWSGSTSGTYNEQFF. The CDR3 nucleotides are TGTGCCTGGAGTGGTTCGACTAGCGGAACCTACAATGAGCAGTTCTTC.

The V and J genes are TRBV25-1 and TRBJ1-1; D unresolved. Trimming stripped 6 bases from V and 1 base from J, with 12 bases between. The germline V gene has CDR1 MGHDK and CDR2 SYGVNS. The CDR3 is made up of 14 amino acids. CDR3 sequence: CASRTTGRNTEAFF. The CDR3 bases are TGTGCCAGCAGGACTACCGGGAGGAACACTGAAGCTTTCTTT.

V is TRBV15 and J is TRBJ1-4; D unresolved. V was cut by 3 bases and J by 8 bases, with 22 bases left in between. Germline V gene data show CDR1 as LNHNV and CDR2 as YYDKDF (reference sequence). The CDR3 sequence is 17 residues long. The CDR3 coding sequence is TGTGCCACCAGCAGCGATCGTACCGAGGAGGATAAAGAAAAACTGTTTTTT. Translated, it gives CATSSDRTEEDKEKLFF.

This rearrangement joins TRBV9 to TRBJ2-3; TRBD2 matches at 10 bases. The trim removed 4 bases at V and 5 bases at J, leaving 7 bases unmatched. The CDR3 has 15 amino acids. Per germline, CDR1 SGDLS and CDR2 YYNGEE. The DNA of the CDR3 is TGTGCCAGCAGCCAACTAGCGGGAATGGGAGATACGCAGTATTTT. It specifies CASSQLAGMGDTQYF.

The chain has TRBV6-4 and TRBJ1-2; TRBD1 matches at 8 bases. CDR3 size: 14 residues. J lost 8 bases, V lost 4 bases, and 9 bases had no gene match. CDR1 is MRHNA and CDR2 is SNTAGT in the germline V gene. CDR3 sequence: CASSVKQGVKGYTF. DNA for the CDR3: TGTGCCAGCAGTGTTAAACAGGGGGTGAAGGGCTACACCTTC.

Only one count was recorded for this clone. This rearrangement joins TRBV6-4 to TRBJ1-5; no firm D call. CDR3 length equals 16 residues. Trimming pared 0 bases from V and 0 bases from J, leaving 9 bases between. Germline CDR1 is MRHNA and CDR2 is SNTAGT. The CDR3 coding sequence is TGTGCCAGCAGTGACTCGCCAGAACTTAGCAATCAGCCCCAGCATTTT. Amino acid sequence: CASSDSPELSNQPQHF.

The rearrangement links TRBV18 to TRBJ2-2, with unresolved D. The length of the CDR3 is 14 residues. The germline gives CDR1 KGHSH, CDR2 LQKENI. V dropped 6 bases and J dropped 0 bases, with 8 bases sitting between them. CDR3 nucleotide sequence: TGTGCCAGCTCTCAAGTGGCGAACACCGGGGAGCTGTTTTTT. Protein sequence: CASSQVANTGELFF.

The J gene is TRBJ2-7, the V gene TRBV9; 8 nucleotides align to TRBD2. Germline CDR1 reads SGDLS; CDR2 reads YYNGEE. The CDR3 is made up of 14 amino acids. Trimming cost V 4 bases and J 6 bases; bases outside gene matches: 9. The CDR3: CASSPRTSLGEQYF. CDR3 sequence (DNA): TGTGCCAGCAGCCCAAGGACTAGCCTGGGCGAGCAGTACTTC.

This chain's CDR3 is CASSLGGGDQPQHF. The CDR3 bases are TGTGCCAGCAGCTTGGGCGGGGGCGATCAGCCCCAGCATTTT. This chain joins TRBV5-6 and TRBJ1-5; tentative D call: TRBD1 (6 bases). V lost 0 bases, J lost 5 bases, and 9 bases lay in between. The CDR3 runs 14 residues. In germline, CDR1 is SGHDT, CDR2 YYEEEE.